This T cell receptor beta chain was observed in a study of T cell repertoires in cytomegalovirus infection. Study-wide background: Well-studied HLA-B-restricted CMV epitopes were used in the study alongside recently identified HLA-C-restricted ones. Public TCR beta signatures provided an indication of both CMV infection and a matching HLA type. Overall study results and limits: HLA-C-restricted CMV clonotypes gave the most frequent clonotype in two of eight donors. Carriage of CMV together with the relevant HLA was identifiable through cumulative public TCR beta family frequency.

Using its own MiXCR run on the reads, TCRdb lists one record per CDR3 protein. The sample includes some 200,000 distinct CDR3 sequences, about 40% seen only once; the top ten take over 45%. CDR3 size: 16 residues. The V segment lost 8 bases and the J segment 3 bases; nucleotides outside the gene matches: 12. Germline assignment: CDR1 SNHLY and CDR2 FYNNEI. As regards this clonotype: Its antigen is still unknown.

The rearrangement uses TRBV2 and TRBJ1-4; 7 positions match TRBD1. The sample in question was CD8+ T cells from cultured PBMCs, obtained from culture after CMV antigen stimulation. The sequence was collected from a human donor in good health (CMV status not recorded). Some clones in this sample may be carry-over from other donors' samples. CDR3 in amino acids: CASHRGPSQANEKLFF. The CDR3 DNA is TGTGCCAGCCACAGGGGACCCTCGCAGGCTAATGAAAAACTGTTTTTT.